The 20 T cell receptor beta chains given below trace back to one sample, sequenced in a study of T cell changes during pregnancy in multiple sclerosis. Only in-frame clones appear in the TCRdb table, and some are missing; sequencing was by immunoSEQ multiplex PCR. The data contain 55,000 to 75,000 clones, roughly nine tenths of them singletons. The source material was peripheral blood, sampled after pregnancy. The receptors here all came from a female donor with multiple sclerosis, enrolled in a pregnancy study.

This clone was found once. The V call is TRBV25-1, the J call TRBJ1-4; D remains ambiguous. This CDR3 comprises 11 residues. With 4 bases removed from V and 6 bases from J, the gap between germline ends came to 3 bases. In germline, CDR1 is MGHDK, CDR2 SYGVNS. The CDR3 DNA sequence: TGTGCCAGCAGTGCGTATGAAAAACTGTTTTTT. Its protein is CASSAYEKLFF.

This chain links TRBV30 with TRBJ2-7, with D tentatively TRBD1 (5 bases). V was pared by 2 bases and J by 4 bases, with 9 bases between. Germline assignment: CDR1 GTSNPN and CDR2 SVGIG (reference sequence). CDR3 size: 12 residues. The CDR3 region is CAWSIDSYEQYF. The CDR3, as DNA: TGTGCCTGGAGTATCGACAGTTACGAGCAGTACTTC.

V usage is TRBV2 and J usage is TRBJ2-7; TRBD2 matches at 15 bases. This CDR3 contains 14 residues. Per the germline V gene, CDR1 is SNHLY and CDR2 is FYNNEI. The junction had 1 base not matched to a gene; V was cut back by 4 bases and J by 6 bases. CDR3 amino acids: CASSAGLAGGEQYF. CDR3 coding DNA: TGTGCCAGCAGTGCGGGACTAGCGGGAGGCGAGCAGTACTTC.

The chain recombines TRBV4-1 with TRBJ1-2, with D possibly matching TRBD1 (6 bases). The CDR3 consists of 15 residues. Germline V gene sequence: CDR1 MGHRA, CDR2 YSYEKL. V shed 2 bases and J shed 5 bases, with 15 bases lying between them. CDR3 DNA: TGCGCCAGCAGCCAATCTCCGACAGGAGAATATGGCTACACCTTC. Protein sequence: CASSQSPTGEYGYTF.

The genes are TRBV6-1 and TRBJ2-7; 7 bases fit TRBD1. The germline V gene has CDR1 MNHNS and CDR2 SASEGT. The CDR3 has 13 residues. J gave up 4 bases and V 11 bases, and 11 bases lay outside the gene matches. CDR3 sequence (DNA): TGTGCCGGCGGCCCGGGACAGCTATACGAGCAGTACTTC. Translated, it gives CAGGPGQLYEQYF.

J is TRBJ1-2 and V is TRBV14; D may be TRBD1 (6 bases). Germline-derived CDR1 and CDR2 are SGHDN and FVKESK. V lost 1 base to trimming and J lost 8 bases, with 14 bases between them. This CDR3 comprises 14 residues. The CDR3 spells CASSQVSFRGGYTF. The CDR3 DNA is TGTGCCAGCAGCCAAGTTTCATTCAGGGGAGGCTACACCTTC. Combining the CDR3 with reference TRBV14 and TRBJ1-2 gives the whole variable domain EAGVTQFPSHSVIEKGQTVTLRCDPISGHDNLYWYRRVMGKEIKFLLHFVKESKQDESGMPNNRFLAERTGGTYSTLKVQPAELEDSGVYFCASSQVSFRGGYTFGSGTRLTVV.

The CDR3 DNA follows: TGCAGCGTTGTCCGGGGGGAGAACACTGAAGCTTTCTTT. Residues: CSVVRGENTEAFF. The J gene is TRBJ1-1, the V gene TRBV29-1, with a possible D match to TRBD1 (5 bases). V lost 4 bases, J lost 1 base, and 10 bases lay in between. The CDR3 sequence is 13 residues long. Germline V lookup: CDR1 SQVTM, CDR2 ANQGSEA.

CDR3 in amino acids: CASSEPLAGGRNEQFF. As DNA, the CDR3 is TGCGCCAGCAGTGAGCCGCTAGCGGGAGGTCGTAATGAGCAGTTCTTC. This sequence joins TRBV10-1 and TRBJ2-1; 11 bases map to TRBD2. The CDR3 is made up of 16 amino acids. V shed 2 bases and J 7 bases; nucleotides not matched to a gene: 7. Germline CDR1 is WNHNN and CDR2 is SYGVQD (reference sequence).

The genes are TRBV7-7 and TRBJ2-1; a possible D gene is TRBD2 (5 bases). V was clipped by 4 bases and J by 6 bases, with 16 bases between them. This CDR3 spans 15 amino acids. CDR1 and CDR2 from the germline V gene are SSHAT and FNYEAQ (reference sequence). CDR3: CASSSGESWANEQFF. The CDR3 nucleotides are TGTGCCAGCAGCTCCGGGGAGTCGTGGGCCAATGAGCAGTTCTTC. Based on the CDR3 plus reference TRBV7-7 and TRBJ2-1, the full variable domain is GAGVSQSPRYKVTKRGQDVTLRCDPISSHATLYWYQQALGQGPEFLTYFNYEAQPDKSGLPSDRFSAERPEGSISTLTIQRTEQRDSAMYRCASSSGESWANEQFFGPGTRLTVL.

The CDR3 is CAIRPGRLFF. The CDR3 region has the DNA TGTGCCATCAGGCCAGGTAGACTGTTTTTT. This chain joins TRBV10-3 and TRBJ1-4; D is ambiguous. V was cut by 6 bases and J by 13 bases, with 9 bases left in between. CDR3 length: 10 amino acids. The germline V gene encodes CDR1 ENHRY and CDR2 SYGVKD.

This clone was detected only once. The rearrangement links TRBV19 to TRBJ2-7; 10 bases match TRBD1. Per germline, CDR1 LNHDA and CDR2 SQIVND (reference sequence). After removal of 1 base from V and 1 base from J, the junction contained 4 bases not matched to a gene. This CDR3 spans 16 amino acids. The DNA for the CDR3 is TGTGCCAGTAGTATAGCCGGGACAGGGGTTTCCTACGAGCAGTACTTC. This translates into CASSIAGTGVSYEQYF.

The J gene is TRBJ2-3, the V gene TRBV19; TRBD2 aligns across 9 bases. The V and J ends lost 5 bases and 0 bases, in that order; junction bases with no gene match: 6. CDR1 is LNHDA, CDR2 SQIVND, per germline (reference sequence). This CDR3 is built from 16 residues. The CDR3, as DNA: TGTGCCAGTAGTGAAGGACTAGCGACTAGCACAGATACGCAGTATTTT. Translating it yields CASSEGLATSTDTQYF.

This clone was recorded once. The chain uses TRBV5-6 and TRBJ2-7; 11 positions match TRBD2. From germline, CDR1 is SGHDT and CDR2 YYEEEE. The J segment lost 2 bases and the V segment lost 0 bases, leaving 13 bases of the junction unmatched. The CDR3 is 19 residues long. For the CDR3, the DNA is TGTGCCAGCAGCTTGGGCCCGCTAGCGGGAGGCCCTATTCCCTACGAGCAGTACTTC. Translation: CASSLGPLAGGPIPYEQYF.

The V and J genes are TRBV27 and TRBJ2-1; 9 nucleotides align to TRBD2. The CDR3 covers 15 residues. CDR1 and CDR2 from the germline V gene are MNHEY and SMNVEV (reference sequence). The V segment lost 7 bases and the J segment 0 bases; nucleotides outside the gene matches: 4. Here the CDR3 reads CASKKAGGSYNEQFF. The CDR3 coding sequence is TGTGCCAGCAAAAAAGCGGGAGGCTCCTACAATGAGCAGTTCTTC.

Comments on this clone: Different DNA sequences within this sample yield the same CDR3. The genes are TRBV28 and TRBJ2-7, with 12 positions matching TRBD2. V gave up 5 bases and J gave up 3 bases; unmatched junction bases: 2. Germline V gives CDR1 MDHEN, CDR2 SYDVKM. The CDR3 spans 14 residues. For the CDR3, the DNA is TGTGCCAGCAGTCTGACTAGCGGGAGCTACGAGCAGTACTTC. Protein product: CASSLTSGSYEQYF.

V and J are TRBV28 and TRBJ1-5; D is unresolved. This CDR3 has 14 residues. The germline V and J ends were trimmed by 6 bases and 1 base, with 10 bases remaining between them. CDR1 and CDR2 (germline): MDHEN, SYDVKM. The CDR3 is CASRSSGSNQPQHF. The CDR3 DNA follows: TGTGCCAGCAGAAGCTCGGGAAGCAATCAGCCCCAGCATTTT.

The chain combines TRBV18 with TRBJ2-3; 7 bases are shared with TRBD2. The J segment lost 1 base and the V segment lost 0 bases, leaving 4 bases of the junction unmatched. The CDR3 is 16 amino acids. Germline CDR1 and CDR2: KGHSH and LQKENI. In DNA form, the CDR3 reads TGTGCCAGCTCACCACCTAAAACTAGCGGCACAGATACGCAGTATTTT. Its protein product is CASSPPKTSGTDTQYF.

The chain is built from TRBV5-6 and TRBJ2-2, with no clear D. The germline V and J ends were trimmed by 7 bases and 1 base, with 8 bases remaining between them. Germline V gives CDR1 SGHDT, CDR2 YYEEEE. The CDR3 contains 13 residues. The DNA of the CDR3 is TGTGCCAGCTTGGCGGAGAACACCGGGGAGCTGTTTTTT. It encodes CASLAENTGELFF.

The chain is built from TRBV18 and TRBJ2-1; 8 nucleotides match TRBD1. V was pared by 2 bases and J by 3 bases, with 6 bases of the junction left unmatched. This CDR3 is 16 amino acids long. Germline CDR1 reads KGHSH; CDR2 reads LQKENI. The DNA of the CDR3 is TGTGCCAGCTCACCATCCCGGGACAGGCACTACAATGAGCAGTTCTTC. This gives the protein CASSPSRDRHYNEQFF. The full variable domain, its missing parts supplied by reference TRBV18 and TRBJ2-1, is NAGVMQNPRHLVRRRGQEARLRCSPMKGHSHVYWYRQLPEEGLKFMVYLQKENIIDESGMPKERFSAEFPKEGPSILRIQQVVRGDSAAYFCASSPSRDRHYNEQFFGPGTRLTVL.

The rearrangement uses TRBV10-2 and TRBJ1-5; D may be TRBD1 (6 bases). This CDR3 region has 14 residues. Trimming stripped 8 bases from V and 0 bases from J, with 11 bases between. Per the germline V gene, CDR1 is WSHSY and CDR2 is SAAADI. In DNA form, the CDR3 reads TGCGCCAGCGCCGACAGGAGTAGCAATCAGCCCCAGCATTTT. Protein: CASADRSSNQPQHF.